These 14 T cell receptor beta chains originate from one sample sequenced in a study of T cell changes during pregnancy in multiple sclerosis. TCRdb's copy holds only in-frame clones and misses some; the assay was immunoSEQ multiplex PCR. The sample carries 40,000 to 60,000 clones, around 90% recorded once. The sample was CD4+ T cells from peripheral blood mononuclear cells, taken in the third trimester of pregnancy. The receptors stem from a female donor with multiple sclerosis, enrolled in a pregnancy study.

The V and J genes are TRBV6-1 and TRBJ2-1, with 12 nucleotides matching TRBD2. The CDR3 extends over 14 amino acids. The germline gives CDR1 MNHNS, CDR2 SASEGT. The V and J ends lost 5 bases and 15 bases, in that order; junction bases with no gene match: 11. CDR3: CASSTSGGRGVGFF. DNA for the CDR3: TGTGCCAGCAGTACTAGCGGGGGGAGAGGTGTAGGGTTCTTC.

J is TRBJ2-1 and V is TRBV2; possible D gene TRBD1, 5 bases. CDR1 is SNHLY and CDR2 is FYNNEI in the germline V gene. V lost 7 bases and J 6 bases, leaving 13 bases between the germline ends. The CDR3 loop spans 13 amino acids. The CDR3: CASMQGGSNEQFF. CDR3 nucleotide sequence: TGTGCCAGCATGCAGGGCGGTTCCAATGAGCAGTTCTTC.

The chain links TRBV7-9 to TRBJ1-1; possibly TRBD1 for D (5 bases). The CDR3 loop spans 16 amino acids. The germline V gene encodes CDR1 SEHNR and CDR2 FQNEAQ (reference sequence). V was trimmed by 7 bases and J by 0 bases, leaving 18 bases between them. For the CDR3, the DNA is TGTGCCAGCACCCGAAATGGGGCGGAACTGAACACTGAAGCTTTCTTT. It yields the protein CASTRNGAELNTEAFF.

The V call is TRBV18, the J call TRBJ2-5; D remains unclear. The V gene lost 0 bases and the J gene lost 1 base, with 6 bases spanning the gap. CDR3 length equals 14 residues. Looked up from germline, CDR1 is KGHSH and CDR2 is LQKENI. The CDR3 DNA is TGTGCCAGCTCACCACCGGGCCCCCAAGAGACCCAGTACTTC. Protein product: CASSPPGPQETQYF.

The chain links TRBV19 to TRBJ1-1; D unresolved. The V gene lost 0 bases and the J gene lost 0 bases, with 11 bases spanning the gap. From germline, CDR1 is LNHDA and CDR2 SQIVND (reference sequence). This CDR3 is built from 16 residues. The DNA for the CDR3 is TGTGCCAGTAGTATAGAAGCGTGGCAGATGAACACTGAAGCTTTCTTT. This gives the protein CASSIEAWQMNTEAFF.

This clone came up once. This chain uses TRBV5-4 with TRBJ1-2; D perhaps matches TRBD1 (6 bases). V dropped 6 bases and J dropped 2 bases, with 26 bases sitting between them. Germline CDR1 and CDR2: SGHNT and YYREEE (reference sequence). This CDR3 region has 18 residues. CDR3 region: CASTKRPDRNTGNYGYTF. CDR3 nucleotides: TGTGCCAGCACCAAAAGACCAGACCGGAATACAGGGAACTATGGCTACACCTTC.

The chain couples TRBV5-5 to TRBJ1-2; tentative D call: TRBD1 (5 bases). Trimming cost V 0 bases and J 2 bases, with 8 bases left between them. The CDR3 spans 14 residues. CDR1 and CDR2 from the germline V gene are SGHKS and YYEKEE (reference sequence). CDR3 nucleotide sequence: TGTGCCAGCAGCTTGGTTGGGGGGAACTATGGCTACACCTTC. This encodes CASSLVGGNYGYTF. Looking up the rest from reference TRBV5-5 and TRBJ1-2 gives the full variable domain: DAGVTQSPTHLIKTRGQQVTLRCSPISGHKSVSWYQQVLGQGPQFIFQYYEKEERGRGNFPDRFSARQFPNYSSELNVNALLLGDSALYLCASSLVGGNYGYTFGSGTRLTVV.

This clone has only a few counts. The V and J genes are TRBV6-1 and TRBJ2-3; D remains unclear. Between the trimmed V and J ends, which lost 4 bases and 4 bases, there was a span of 12 bases. The CDR3 is made up of 14 amino acids. CDR1 is MNHNS and CDR2 is SASEGT in the germline V gene. In DNA, the CDR3 is TGTGCCAGCAGTGGAGTGATGGGCCCAGATACGCAGTATTTT. It yields the protein CASSGVMGPDTQYF.

The gene calls are TRBV7-3 and TRBJ2-5; 13 bases agree with TRBD2. The junction had 4 bases not matched to a gene; V was cut back by 6 bases and J by 0 bases. Germline CDR1 reads SGHTA; CDR2 reads FQGTGA. This CDR3 contains 16 residues. DNA of the CDR3: TGTGCCAGCAGTCAGACTAGCGGGGGGAACCAAGAGACCCAGTACTTC. Translation gives CASSQTSGGNQETQYF.

The chain employs TRBV30 and TRBJ1-2; D not certain. Germline V CDR1 and CDR2: GTSNPN, SVGIG (reference sequence). The V gene lost 3 bases and the J gene lost 7 bases, with 9 bases spanning the gap. CDR3 length equals 11 residues. CDR3 nucleotide sequence: TGTGCCTGGAGGCAGGAGGGTGGCTACACCTTC. This encodes CAWRQEGGYTF.

J is TRBJ2-3 and V is TRBV7-2, with a weak D call TRBD1 (5 bases). CDR1 and CDR2 (germline): SGHTA, FQGNSA. The CDR3 sequence is 15 residues long. Deletions cut 1 base from V and 5 bases from J, with 13 bases between. The CDR3 bases are TGTGCCAGCAGCTTAGTGGGGCGTCCCCAAGATACGCAGTATTTT. Residues: CASSLVGRPQDTQYF. Based on the CDR3 plus reference TRBV7-2 and TRBJ2-3, the full variable domain is GAGVSQSPSNKVTEKGKDVELRCDPISGHTALYWYRQSLGQGLEFLIYFQGNSAPDKSGLPSDRFSAERTGGSVSTLTIQRTQQEDSAVYLCASSLVGRPQDTQYFGPGTRLTVL.

This chain joins TRBV6-6 and TRBJ1-5; 7 nucleotides line up with TRBD1. The CDR3 runs 14 residues. V was pared by 6 bases and J by 2 bases, with 4 bases of the junction left unmatched. Germline CDR1 and CDR2: MNHNY and SVGAGI (reference sequence). The CDR3 is CASRLGQGNQPQHF. DNA for the CDR3: TGTGCCAGCAGACTCGGACAGGGCAATCAGCCCCAGCATTTT.

This clone was detected only once. This chain uses TRBV7-9 with TRBJ2-7; 9 bases are shared with TRBD1. Germline trimming cut 5 bases from V and 1 base from J; bases unmatched to any gene: 6. The CDR3 has 15 amino acids. CDR1 and CDR2 from the germline V gene are SEHNR and FQNEAQ (reference sequence). The CDR3 protein is CASSIGQGKSYEQYF. CDR3 DNA: TGTGCCAGCAGCATCGGACAGGGGAAATCCTACGAGCAGTACTTC.

This chain links TRBV7-9 with TRBJ2-1, with 7 positions matching TRBD2. The CDR3 runs 16 residues. Germline V gene lookup returns CDR1 SEHNR and CDR2 FQNEAQ (reference sequence). V dropped 6 bases and J dropped 0; count of bases not matched to a gene: 8. The DNA for the CDR3 is TGTGCCAGCAGTCCAAGCTGGGAGGGCTCCTACAATGAGCAGTTCTTC. This codes for CASSPSWEGSYNEQFF. The complete variable domain, with remaining parts taken from reference TRBV7-9 and TRBJ2-1, reads DTGVSQNPRHKITKRGQNVTFRCDPISEHNRLYWYRQTLGQGPEFLTYFQNEAQLEKSRLLSDRFSAERPKGSFSTLEIQRTEQGDSAMYLCASSPSWEGSYNEQFFGPGTRLTVL.